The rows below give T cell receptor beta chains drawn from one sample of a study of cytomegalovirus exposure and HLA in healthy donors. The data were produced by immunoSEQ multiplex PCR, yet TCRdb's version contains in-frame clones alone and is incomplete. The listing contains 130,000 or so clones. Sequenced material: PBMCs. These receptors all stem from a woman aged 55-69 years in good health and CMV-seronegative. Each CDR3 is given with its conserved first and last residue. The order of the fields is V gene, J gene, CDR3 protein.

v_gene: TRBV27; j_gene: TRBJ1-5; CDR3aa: CASSLSTRVSQPQHF
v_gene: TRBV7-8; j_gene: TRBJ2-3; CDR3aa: CASSARDRGLLRITDTQYF
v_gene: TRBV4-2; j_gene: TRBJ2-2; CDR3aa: CASSPTPARGQGAGNTGELFF
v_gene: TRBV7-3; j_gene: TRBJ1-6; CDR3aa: CASSLNGGMGSPLHF
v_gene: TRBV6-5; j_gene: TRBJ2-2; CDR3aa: CASSYQGNTGELFF
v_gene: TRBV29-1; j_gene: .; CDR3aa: CSVSGTSKGSYEQYF
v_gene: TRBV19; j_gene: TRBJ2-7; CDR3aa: CASSRGGEGGSYEQYF
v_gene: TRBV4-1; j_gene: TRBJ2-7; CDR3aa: CASSQQGGEQYF
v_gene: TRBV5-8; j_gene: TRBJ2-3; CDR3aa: CASSPGTAAGASTDTQYF
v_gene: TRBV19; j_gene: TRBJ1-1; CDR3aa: CASSIEGVGGTEAFF
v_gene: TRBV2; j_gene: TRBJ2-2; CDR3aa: CASSGQGVDTGELFF
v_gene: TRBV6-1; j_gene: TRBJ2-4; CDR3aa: CASSEDLGGIIQYF
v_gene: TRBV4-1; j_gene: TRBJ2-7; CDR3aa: CASSQVGTGVYEQYF
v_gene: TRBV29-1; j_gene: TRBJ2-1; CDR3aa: CSTGGGLSYNEQFF
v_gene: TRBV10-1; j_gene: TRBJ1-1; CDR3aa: CASSETGPYHAAFF
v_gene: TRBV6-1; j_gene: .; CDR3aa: CASTRQGTYEQYF
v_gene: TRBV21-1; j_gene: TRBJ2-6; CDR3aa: CASSKVFLKKGATF
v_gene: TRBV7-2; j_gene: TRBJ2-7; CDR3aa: CASSWGGGGYEQYF
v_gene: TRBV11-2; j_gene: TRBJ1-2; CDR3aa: CASSLAGGGAGGYTF
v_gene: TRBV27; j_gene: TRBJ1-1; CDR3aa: CASSLRTVGNTEAFF
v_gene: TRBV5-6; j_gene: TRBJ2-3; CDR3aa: CASSPGLAADTQYF
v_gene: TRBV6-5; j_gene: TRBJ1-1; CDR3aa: CASSYEGLQNTEAFF
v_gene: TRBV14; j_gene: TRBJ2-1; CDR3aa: CASSLISGAYSEQFF
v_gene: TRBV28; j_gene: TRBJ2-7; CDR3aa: CASSGLQGDRYYEQYF
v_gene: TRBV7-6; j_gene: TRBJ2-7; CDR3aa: CASSLEISTTYYEQYF
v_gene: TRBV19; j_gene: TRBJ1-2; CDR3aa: CAQLRREEGAYGYTF
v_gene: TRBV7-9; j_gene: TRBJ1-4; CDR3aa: CASSLARAASTNEKLFF
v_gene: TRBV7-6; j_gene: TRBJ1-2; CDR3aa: CASSSESSGTVLF